This T cell receptor (beta chain) stems from a study of cytomegalovirus exposure and HLA in healthy donors. Overall study findings and caveats: Three CMV-associated chains were confirmed in vitro to be specific for CMV antigens.

For this clone: Its matching antigen is unknown.

Data came from immunoSEQ multiplex PCR; TCRdb stores just in-frame clones and leaves some out. The sample has 150,000 to 200,000 clones, about four fifths seen once. The sequenced sample was PBMCs. The receptor comes from a young man in good health and CMV-seropositive.

The CDR3 reads CASSNAPDRGNEQFF. CDR3 in DNA: TGTGCCAGCAGCAACGCACCGGACAGGGGCAATGAGCAGTTCTTC. The chain employs TRBV27 and TRBJ2-1; 9 nucleotides align to TRBD1. The CDR3 consists of 15 residues. Unmatched junction bases numbered 9, after V lost 6 bases and J lost 6 bases. Germline CDR1 and CDR2: MNHEY and SMNVEV (reference sequence).